Listed below are T cell receptor beta chains from one sample, sequenced in a study of blood T cell repertoires in COVID-19. The protocol was immunoSEQ multiplex PCR, while the TCRdb copy is restricted to in-frame clones and leaves out a portion. In the table there are roughly 120,000 clones, just over 70% of which are singletons. The specimen was peripheral blood. The source of these receptors is a human donor with acute or convalescent COVID-19. The donor label of this sample is uncertain. Each CDR3 is given with its conserved first and last residue. D genes are given only for firm matches. The size entry is marked missing in some rows and otherwise reads once, few, many or a size class.

clone size	D gene	V gene	J gene	CDR3 protein	CDR3 DNA
.	.	TRBV6-1	TRBJ2-3	CASSDTGLTDTQYF	TGTGCCAGCAGTGATACGGGACTCACAGATACGCAGTATTTT
once	.	TRBV7-6	TRBJ2-2	CASSLQRHTGELFF	TGTGCCAGCAGCCTACAGAGACACACCGGGGAGCTGTTTTTT
few	.	TRBV7-9	TRBJ1-4	CASRGLGEKLFF	TGTGCCAGCAGGGGGCTTGGTGAAAAACTGTTTTTT
.	.	TRBV5-1	TRBJ1-2	CASSLALGRSINYGYTF	TGCGCCAGCAGCTTGGCCTTGGGGAGATCCATTAACTATGGCTACACCTTC
.	.	TRBV7-8	TRBJ1-6	CASRPYRENSPLHF	TGTGCCAGCAGGCCATACAGGGAAAATTCACCCCTCCACTTT
once	.	TRBV7-8	TRBJ2-1	CASSLVQGRDNEQFF	TGTGCCAGCAGCTTAGTACAGGGACGGGACAATGAGCAGTTCTTC
few	.	TRBV6-4	TRBJ1-1	CASRRQSMNTEAFF	TGTGCCAGCAGAAGACAGTCCATGAACACTGAAGCTTTCTTT
.	TRBD2	TRBV3-1/TRBV3-2	TRBJ2-3	CASSQDRGSGGQSSTDTQYF	TGTGCCAGCAGCCAAGATCGGGGTAGCGGGGGCCAATCTAGCACAGATACGCAGTATTTT
.	TRBD1	TRBV5-1	TRBJ1-1	CASSLQGSGTEAFF	TGCGCCAGCAGCTTACAGGGGTCGGGCACTGAAGCTTTCTTT
.	.	TRBV7-8	TRBJ2-3	CASSSVVDTQYF	TGTGCCAGCAGCTCGGTAGTAGATACGCAGTATTTT